This T cell receptor beta chain is from a study of blood T cell repertoires in COVID-19. CDR3 size: 14 residues. Trimming cost V 1 base and J 7 bases, with 8 bases left between them. The germline gives CDR1 LNHDA, CDR2 SQIVND (reference sequence). TCRdb's copy holds only in-frame clones and misses some; the assay was immunoSEQ multiplex PCR. The top ten clones hold 7% to 9% of a sample with 200,000 or so clones, roughly 91% of them seen once. The chain recombines TRBV19 with TRBJ1-6; D is ambiguous. Sequenced input: PBMCs or T cells enriched from blood (not recorded which). The clonotype was recovered from a young man in a cohort exposed to, infected with or recovered from COVID-19 (not recorded which). CDR3 protein: CASSIVAVNSPLHF. The CDR3 nucleotides read TGTGCCAGTAGTATAGTAGCGGTGAATTCACCCCTCCACTTT.